The rows below give T cell receptor beta chains drawn from one sample of a study of molecular identifiers for immune sequencing clone quantification. TCRdb redid the calling of the PCR reads with MiXCR, one entry per CDR3 protein. Altogether around 89,000 distinct CDR3 sequences are present, 19% being singletons, with the ten largest covering around 0.8%. The sample taken for sequencing was naive CD8+ T cells from blood, with Jurkat cell RNA spiked in. All receptors come from a human donor in good health. Some libraries in this study had Jurkat cell RNA spiked in. The CDR3 runs from the conserved cysteine through the conserved F or W. The D gene is left open where the match is weak. Not all rows give a size; the values are once, few, many and, for expanded clones, a class.

d_gene: TRBD2
abundance: many
v_gene: TRBV7-8
j_gene: TRBJ2-1
CDR3aa: CASSPSGGAYNEQFF
CDR3nt: TGTGCCAGCAGCCCCAGCGGGGGGGCCTACAATGAGCAGTTCTTC

d_gene: .
abundance: many
v_gene: TRBV27
j_gene: TRBJ1-1
CDR3aa: CASSQGQRYTEAFF
CDR3nt: TGTGCCAGCAGCCAAGGGCAGAGGTACACTGAAGCTTTCTTT

d_gene: TRBD2
abundance: few
v_gene: TRBV19
j_gene: TRBJ2-1
CDR3aa: CASSITGGSYNEQFF
CDR3nt: TGTGCCAGTAGTATCACGGGGGGCTCCTACAATGAGCAGTTCTTC

d_gene: TRBD1
abundance: many
v_gene: TRBV18
j_gene: TRBJ2-7
CDR3aa: CASSSGQGYEQYF
CDR3nt: TGTGCCAGCAGCTCCGGACAGGGCTACGAGCAGTACTTC

d_gene: .
abundance: few
v_gene: TRBV20-1
j_gene: TRBJ2-7
CDR3aa: CSAREPRGKSSYEQYF
CDR3nt: TGCAGTGCTAGGGAACCTCGAGGAAAGAGCTCCTACGAGCAGTACTTC

d_gene: .
abundance: many
v_gene: TRBV4-1
j_gene: TRBJ2-7
CDR3aa: CASSQAGGLYEQYF
CDR3nt: TGCGCCAGCAGCCAGGCTGGGGGGCTGTACGAGCAGTACTTC

d_gene: .
abundance: many
v_gene: TRBV2
j_gene: TRBJ1-1
CDR3aa: CASSEWEGDRTNTEAFF
CDR3nt: TGTGCCAGCAGTGAATGGGAGGGGGATAGAACGAACACTGAAGCTTTCTTT

d_gene: .
abundance: many
v_gene: TRBV2
j_gene: TRBJ1-5
CDR3aa: CASSETGYSNQPQHF
CDR3nt: TGTGCCAGCAGTGAGACAGGCTATAGCAATCAGCCCCAGCATTTT

d_gene: .
abundance: many
v_gene: TRBV29-1
j_gene: TRBJ1-1
CDR3aa: CSAPGHPNTEAFF
CDR3nt: TGCAGCGCCCCGGGACACCCGAACACTGAAGCTTTCTTT

d_gene: TRBD1
abundance: .
v_gene: TRBV19
j_gene: TRBJ2-7
CDR3aa: CASSVTGTGAYEQYF
CDR3nt: TGTGCCAGTAGTGTGACCGGGACAGGGGCCTACGAGCAGTACTTC

d_gene: TRBD1
abundance: many
v_gene: TRBV7-9
j_gene: TRBJ2-3
CDR3aa: CASSSGTASSDTQYF
CDR3nt: TGTGCCAGCAGCTCCGGGACAGCTTCTTCAGATACGCAGTATTTT

d_gene: TRBD2
abundance: many
v_gene: TRBV28
j_gene: TRBJ2-7
CDR3aa: CASSLGLAGVSEQYF
CDR3nt: TGTGCCAGCAGTTTGGGACTAGCGGGAGTCTCCGAGCAGTACTTC

d_gene: .
abundance: many
v_gene: TRBV14
j_gene: TRBJ2-2
CDR3aa: CASSHRDTFTGELFF
CDR3nt: TGTGCCAGCAGCCACCGGGACACCTTCACCGGGGAGCTGTTTTTT

d_gene: .
abundance: many
v_gene: TRBV20-1
j_gene: TRBJ2-2
CDR3aa: CSASRGDVWTGELFF
CDR3nt: TGCAGTGCTTCCCGGGGCGACGTGTGGACCGGGGAGCTGTTTTTT

d_gene: .
abundance: once
v_gene: TRBV7-9
j_gene: TRBJ1-4
CDR3aa: CASSLSRGAGPNEKLFF
CDR3nt: TGTGCCAGCAGCTTATCTCGTGGGGCAGGCCCTAATGAAAAACTGTTTTTT

d_gene: TRBD1
abundance: many
v_gene: TRBV12-3/TRBV12-4
j_gene: TRBJ2-3
CDR3aa: CASSPLDRVSTDTQYF
CDR3nt: TGTGCCAGCAGTCCGCTCGACAGGGTGAGCACAGATACGCAGTATTTT

d_gene: .
abundance: .
v_gene: TRBV28
j_gene: TRBJ1-5
CDR3aa: CASSFLRRGEGGNQPQHF
CDR3nt: TGTGCCAGCAGTTTTTTACGTCGGGGGGAAGGAGGCAATCAGCCCCAGCATTTT